These 20 T cell receptor beta chains originate from one sample sequenced in a study of T cell changes during pregnancy in multiple sclerosis. The protocol was immunoSEQ multiplex PCR, while the TCRdb copy is restricted to in-frame clones and leaves out a portion. The sample has 85,000 to 130,000 clones, just under 95% seen once; the top ten hold approximately 1.5%. The specimen was peripheral blood, collected after pregnancy. The receptors shown here come from a female donor with multiple sclerosis, enrolled in a pregnancy study.

The chain couples TRBV10-3 to TRBJ2-1, with 10 bases identical to TRBD1. This CDR3 contains 16 residues. CDR1 and CDR2 from the germline V gene are ENHRY and SYGVKD. V gave up 4 bases and J gave up 6 bases; unmatched junction bases: 9. The CDR3, as DNA: TGTGCCATCAGTGGGGTGAGGGACAGGGGTCCCAATGAGCAGTTCTTC. This gives the protein CAISGVRDRGPNEQFF.

This chain connects TRBV5-1 to TRBJ1-2; unclear D gene. Germline V gene lookup returns CDR1 SGHRS and CDR2 YFSETQ. The length of the CDR3 is 13 residues. The germline V and J ends were trimmed by 5 bases and 4 bases, with 12 bases remaining between them. The CDR3 protein is CASSRESFYGYTF. Written as DNA, the CDR3 is TGCGCCAGCAGTAGGGAGTCTTTCTATGGCTACACCTTC.

CDR3 sequence: CAIRGPGTVNIQYF. As DNA, the CDR3 is TGTGCCATCAGGGGGCCCGGGACAGTAAACATTCAGTACTTC. The chain uses TRBV10-3 and TRBJ2-4; 7 bases align to TRBD1. Germline CDR1 is ENHRY and CDR2 is SYGVKD. This CDR3 has 14 amino acids. The junction had 8 bases not matched to a gene; V was cut back by 6 bases and J by 6 bases.

The rearrangement links TRBV5-1 to TRBJ2-1; D is unclear. Looked up from germline, CDR1 is SGHRS and CDR2 is YFSETQ. There are 15 residues in the CDR3. V was trimmed by 2 bases and J by 0 bases, leaving 9 bases between them. In nucleotides, the CDR3 is TGCGCCAGCAGCTTAATCCCGAGCTCCTACAATGAGCAGTTCTTC. Translating gives CASSLIPSSYNEQFF.

The J gene is TRBJ2-4, the V gene TRBV27; 7 bases map to TRBD1. The CDR3 has 14 residues. CDR1 and CDR2 from the germline V gene are MNHEY and SMNVEV (reference sequence). V shed 4 bases, J shed 8 bases, and the junction held 8 bases outside the gene matches. The CDR3 nucleotides read TGTGCCAGCAGTTCGGGCTCAGGGGGTCACATTCAGTACTTC. It is translated as CASSSGSGGHIQYF.

V and J are TRBV7-8 and TRBJ2-2, with 9 bases aligning to TRBD1. V shed 5 bases and J 8 bases; nucleotides not matched to a gene: 9. The CDR3 consists of 15 residues. The germline V gene has CDR1 SGHVS and CDR2 FQNEAQ. The CDR3: CASSPSDRGRGELFF. The CDR3, as DNA: TGTGCCAGCAGCCCCTCGGACAGGGGACGAGGGGAGCTGTTTTTT.

This rearrangement joins TRBV5-1 to TRBJ2-7; TRBD1 agrees at 12 bases. V was pared by 6 bases and J by 4 bases, with 2 bases of the junction left unmatched. The germline V gene encodes CDR1 SGHRS and CDR2 YFSETQ. CDR3 length equals 13 residues. The CDR3 sequence is CASMGQGAYEQYF. CDR3 nucleotides: TGCGCCAGCATGGGACAGGGGGCATACGAGCAGTACTTC.

The chain employs TRBV19 and TRBJ1-6; 8 bases align to TRBD1. This CDR3 contains 16 residues. J was trimmed by 11 bases and V by 0 bases; bases with no gene match: 9. Germline values: CDR1 LNHDA, CDR2 SQIVND (reference sequence). This CDR3 reads CASSIDADRGSPPLHF. DNA for the CDR3: TGTGCCAGTAGTATAGACGCAGACAGGGGATCGCCACCCCTCCACTTT.

As DNA, the CDR3 is TGTGCCAGCTCTACCATTTGGACAGGCCCTAATCAGCCCCAGCATTTT. Its protein product is CASSTIWTGPNQPQHF. The rearrangement uses TRBV27 and TRBJ1-5; 7 bases agree with TRBD1. J lost 4 bases, V lost 8 bases, and 14 bases had no gene match. This CDR3 comprises 16 residues. CDR1 is MNHEY, CDR2 SMNVEV, per germline (reference sequence).

The gene calls are TRBV5-4 and TRBJ1-4; D is unresolved. The V and J ends lost 2 bases and 2 bases respectively, with 10 bases between them. Germline V gene data show CDR1 as SGHNT and CDR2 as YYREEE (reference sequence). The CDR3 has 15 amino acids. The CDR3 DNA reads TGTGCCAGCAGCTTTTACTCGCCCACTAATGAAAAACTGTTTTTT. Amino acids: CASSFYSPTNEKLFF. The full variable domain, rest sourced from reference TRBV5-4 and TRBJ1-4, is ETGVTQSPTHLIKTRGQQVTLRCSSQSGHNTVSWYQQALGQGPQFIFQYYREEENGRGNFPPRFSGLQFPNYSSELNVNALELDDSALYLCASSFYSPTNEKLFFGSGTQLSVL.

CDR3 residues: CASSGTGDQPQHF. CDR3 sequence (DNA): TGTGCCAGCAGCGGTACAGGGGATCAGCCCCAGCATTTT. The rearrangement joins TRBV9 to TRBJ1-5, with 7 bases identical to TRBD1. Germline CDR1 reads SGDLS; CDR2 reads YYNGEE. The CDR3 totals 13 residues. Trimming cost V 3 bases and J 5 bases; bases outside gene matches: 2.

This clone has only one observation. The genes are TRBV28 and TRBJ1-2; TRBD1 matches at 10 bases. CDR3 length: 11 residues. CDR1 MDHEN and CDR2 SYDVKM come from the germline V gene. Trimming cost V 6 bases and J 8 bases; bases outside gene matches: 0. The CDR3 DNA sequence: TGTGCCAGCAGGACAGGGGGCGGCTACACCTTC. Translated: CASRTGGGYTF.

V gene TRBV9 combines with J gene TRBJ2-5, with 7 bases matching TRBD1. Germline V CDR1 and CDR2: SGDLS, YYNGEE. Losses at the gene ends were 0 bases for V and 1 base for J; bases not matched to a gene: 6. The CDR3 is 16 residues long. CDR3 nucleotides: TGTGCCAGCAGCGTAGCCAGGGGGAAGCCCCAAGAGACCCAGTACTTC. Its translation: CASSVARGKPQETQYF.

The V gene is TRBV6-6, the J gene TRBJ1-2, with 7 bases fitting TRBD1. This CDR3 spans 15 amino acids. V shed 5 bases, J shed 4 bases, and the junction held 10 bases outside the gene matches. Germline loops: CDR1 MNHNY, CDR2 SVGAGI (reference sequence). CDR3 coding DNA: TGTGCCAGCAGTACCTCGACAGGGCGAATCTATGGCTACACCTTC. This encodes CASSTSTGRIYGYTF.

V usage is TRBV5-4 and J usage is TRBJ1-2; tentatively, D is TRBD1 (6 bases). CDR1 is SGHNT, CDR2 YYREEE, per germline (reference sequence). The V and J ends lost 1 base and 8 bases respectively, with 18 bases between them. CDR3 length: 15 amino acids. The CDR3 region is CASSLKGPGARGYTF. As DNA, the CDR3 is TGTGCCAGCAGCTTGAAGGGCCCAGGGGCCCGGGGCTACACCTTC. The whole variable domain, remainder taken from reference TRBV5-4 and TRBJ1-2, is ETGVTQSPTHLIKTRGQQVTLRCSSQSGHNTVSWYQQALGQGPQFIFQYYREEENGRGNFPPRFSGLQFPNYSSELNVNALELDDSALYLCASSLKGPGARGYTFGSGTRLTVV.

This clone has a single count. Written as DNA, the CDR3 is TGTGCCAGCACCCCGGCGGGGAGGTACGAGCAGTACTTC. Its protein is CASTPAGRYEQYF. The chain carries TRBV6-1 and TRBJ2-7, with D possibly being TRBD2 (6 bases). The length of the CDR3 is 13 residues. CDR1 and CDR2 (germline): MNHNS, SASEGT. V dropped 7 bases and J dropped 4 bases, with 14 bases sitting between them.

The chain couples TRBV6-5 to TRBJ1-1, with D perhaps TRBD1 (5 bases). V gave up 6 bases and J gave up 1 base, with 15 bases separating them. The CDR3 sequence is 15 residues long. Germline lookup yields CDR1 MNHEY and CDR2 SVGAGI. In DNA form, the CDR3 reads TGTGCCAGCAGCCAAGCGCGGGGGGGGAACACTGAAGCTTTCTTT. Protein sequence: CASSQARGGNTEAFF.

This clone has only one observation. The chain links TRBV30 to TRBJ1-6, with a possible D match to TRBD1 (5 bases). Per the germline V gene, CDR1 is GTSNPN and CDR2 is SVGIG (reference sequence). The CDR3 length is 15 residues. Trimming left V 2 bases short and J 7 bases short, with 15 bases between. The CDR3 reads CAWSTVGLRNSPLHF. CDR3 coding DNA: TGTGCCTGGAGTACGGTGGGGCTTAGGAATTCACCCCTCCACTTT.

This clone was found once. The chain recombines TRBV5-1 with TRBJ2-7; TRBD1 agrees at 7 bases. The CDR3 consists of 15 residues. Trimming removed 4 bases from V and 2 bases from J; junction bases left unmatched: 9. From germline, CDR1 is SGHRS and CDR2 YFSETQ. In DNA, the CDR3 is TGCGCCAGCAGCAATCGGACAGGACCACCCTACGAGCAGTACTTC. Protein: CASSNRTGPPYEQYF.

The chain couples TRBV9 to TRBJ1-1; D remains ambiguous. CDR3 length: 14 residues. Trimming removed 0 bases at V and 4 bases at J, with 10 bases between. Germline V gene sequence: CDR1 SGDLS, CDR2 YYNGEE. The CDR3 loop is CASSVVREGTEAFF. DNA for the CDR3: TGTGCCAGCAGCGTAGTAAGGGAGGGCACTGAAGCTTTCTTT.